Below, 3 T cell receptor beta chains from the same sample are listed, as sequenced in a study of control samples from healthy donors and cancer patients. The method was immunoSEQ multiplex PCR; TCRdb's version includes in-frame clones alone and lacks a portion of them. The top ten hold 5.5% to 6.5% of the sample, which has around 75,000 clones, 80% to 95% seen once. The sequenced material came from blood. All receptors derive from a woman aged 60-70 years in good health.

The V and J genes are TRBV21-1 and TRBJ1-1; the D segment call TRBD1 is taken from the table without a DNA check. TRBV21-1 is annotated as a pseudogene. The CDR3 extends over 16 amino acids. CDR3 sequence (DNA): TGTGCCAGCAGTGATAACGTAGACACAATTCGCACTGAAGCTTTCTTT. The encoded protein is CASSDNVDTIRTEAFF.

This clone has only a few counts. The chain combines TRBV28 with TRBJ1-1; D may be TRBD1 (5 bases). The V gene's germline CDR1 is MDHEN and CDR2 SYDVKM. CDR3 length equals 15 residues. Trimming removed 7 bases at V and 2 bases at J, with 17 bases between. The CDR3 is CASNPLGQGNTEAFF. The CDR3 DNA follows: TGTGCCAGCAACCCTCTTGGGCAGGGAAACACTGAAGCTTTCTTT.

The chain is built from TRBV3-1 (or the pseudogene TRBV3-2) and TRBJ1-2, with TRBD1 matching 7 bases. This CDR3 has 13 residues. With 1 base clipped from V and 6 bases from J, the junction kept 2 bases outside the gene matches. Per the germline V gene, CDR1 is LGHDT and CDR2 is YNNKEL (reference sequence). The CDR3 spells CASSQGQGDGYTF. DNA of the CDR3: TGTGCCAGCAGCCAAGGACAGGGAGATGGCTACACCTTC.